These T cell receptor beta chains were read from a single sample in a study of shared clonotypes between healthy human individuals. Sequencing was performed with immunoSEQ multiplex PCR; in TCRdb, only in-frame clones are kept and a portion is missing. Altogether approximately 500,000 clones are present, around 74% being singletons, with the ten largest covering 10% to 15%. The sequenced sample consisted of PBMCs. The receptors here all came from a woman aged 40 to 49 in good health. Some clones in this sample may be carry-over from other donors' samples. Both conserved end residues are part of each CDR3. D genes are given only for firm matches. Where a row states a size, it is once, few, many or the class of an expanded clone; other rows omit it.

14	NA	TRBV4-1	TRBJ2-2	NA	CASSQRQIIGELFF	TGCGCCAGCAGCCAACGACAGATTATAGGGGAGCTGTTTTTT
16	TRBD2	TRBV6-6	TRBJ2-7	NA	CASSYSIQRDSYEQYF	TGTGCCAGCAGTTACTCGATCCAGCGGGATTCCTACGAGCAGTACTTC
16	NA	TRBV19	TRBJ2-1	NA	CASSMWKPPSSNEQFF	TGTGCCAGTAGTATGTGGAAGCCCCCCTCCTCCAATGAGCAGTTCTTC
13	NA	TRBV6-5	TRBJ1-2	few	CASRMEGYDGYTF	TGTGCCAGCAGAATGGAAGGGTATGATGGCTACACCTTC
14	TRBD1	TRBV7-3	TRBJ2-7	NA	CASSSGTGTYEQYF	TGTGCCAGCAGTTCCGGGACAGGAACCTACGAGCAGTACTTC
13	NA	TRBV7-9	TRBJ1-1	NA	CASSLKANTEAFF	TGTGCCAGCAGCTTAAAAGCGAACACTGAAGCTTTCTTT
15	NA	TRBV11-2	TRBJ2-3	NA	CASSQTRGVGDTQYF	TGTGCCAGCAGCCAGACTAGGGGGGTGGGCGATACGCAGTATTTT
15	NA	TRBV4-3	TRBJ2-3	NA	CASSQGGRITDTQYF	TGCGCCAGCAGCCAAGGTGGCCGAATCACAGATACGCAGTATTTT
15	TRBD1	TRBV28	TRBJ2-3	NA	CASRPGQGRTDTQYF	TGTGCCAGCAGACCTGGACAGGGACGCACAGATACGCAGTATTTT
15	TRBD1	TRBV6-6	TRBJ1-4	once	CASSFRGQGNEKLFF	TGTGCCAGCAGTTTCCGGGGACAGGGGAATGAAAAACTGTTTTTT
15	NA	TRBV7-2	TRBJ2-3	NA	CASSSQGTLPDTQYF	TGTGCCAGCAGCTCCCAGGGGACTCTGCCAGATACGCAGTATTTT
14	NA	TRBV27	TRBJ2-1	NA	CASKSTDGNNEQFF	TGTGCCAGCAAATCTACCGATGGGAACAATGAGCAGTTCTTC
15	TRBD2	TRBV2	TRBJ2-1	NA	CASRTRLAGDNEQFF	TGTGCCAGCAGGACCAGACTAGCGGGAGACAATGAGCAGTTCTTC
15	TRBD1	TRBV18	TRBJ2-1	NA	CASSLRDREYNEQFF	TGTGCCAGCTCACTCCGGGACAGGGAATACAATGAGCAGTTCTTC
15	TRBD2	TRBV19	TRBJ2-5	NA	CASSIGLAGQETQYF	TGTGCCAGTAGTATTGGCCTAGCGGGACAAGAGACCCAGTACTTC
14	NA	TRBV7-2	TRBJ2-3	NA	CASSATGITDTQYF	TGTGCCAGCAGCGCCACGGGGATAACAGATACGCAGTATTTT
15	TRBD1	TRBV18	TRBJ2-1	NA	CASSLNHGQGDEQFF	TGTGCCAGCTCACTCAACCACGGACAGGGGGATGAGCAGTTCTTC
12	NA	TRBV6-5	TRBJ2-1	NA	CASSGSPDEQFF	TGTGCCAGCAGCGGGTCCCCGGATGAGCAGTTCTTC
12	NA	TRBV28	TRBJ2-5	NA	CASSLKQETQYF	TGTGCCAGCAGTTTGAAACAAGAGACCCAGTACTTC
15	TRBD2	TRBV28	TRBJ2-7	many	CASSFELAGSYEQYF	TGTGCCAGCAGTTTTGAGCTAGCGGGATCCTACGAGCAGTACTTC
17	TRBD2	TRBV11-2	TRBJ2-3	once	CASSSRLAGEAGDTQYF	TGTGCCAGCAGCTCACGACTAGCGGGAGAAGCGGGAGATACGCAGTATTTT
16	NA	TRBV27	TRBJ1-5	NA	CASSLSSGTWVQPQHF	TGTGCCAGCAGTTTATCGAGCGGGACATGGGTACAGCCCCAGCATTTT
12	NA	TRBV30	TRBJ2-1	NA	CAWSVWDNEQFF	TGTGCCTGGAGTGTATGGGACAATGAGCAGTTCTTC
14	NA	TRBV5-1	TRBJ2-7	NA	CASSPPGGFYEQYF	TGCGCCAGCAGCCCTCCCGGGGGATTCTACGAGCAGTACTTC
15	NA	TRBV5-4	TRBJ1-3	NA	CASSLGLGLGNTIYF	TGTGCCAGCAGCTTGGGTCTGGGGTTGGGAAACACCATATATTTT
16	NA	TRBV5-1	TRBJ2-1	NA	CASSLAGSPSYNEQFF	TGCGCCAGCAGCTTGGCTGGGTCCCCCTCCTACAATGAGCAGTTCTTC
15	TRBD2	TRBV11-2	TRBJ2-5	NA	CASSSQRESSKTQYF	TGTGCCAGCAGCTCACAGCGGGAGTCAAGTAAGACCCAGTACTTC
14	TRBD1	TRBV5-4	TRBJ1-3	NA	CASSRTGAGNTIYF	TGTGCCAGCAGCCGTACAGGGGCTGGAAACACCATATATTTT
15	NA	TRBV7-8	TRBJ1-5	NA	CASSLEQGRNQPQHF	TGTGCCAGCAGCTTAGAACAGGGCCGCAATCAGCCCCAGCATTTT
11	NA	TRBV6-6	TRBJ2-1	NA	CASSYVDEQFF	TGTGCCAGCAGTTACGTTGATGAGCAGTTCTTC
17	TRBD1	TRBV9	TRBJ1-2	NA	CASSVGHLDRGGYGYTF	TGTGCCAGCAGCGTAGGCCATTTGGACAGGGGCGGCTATGGCTACACCTTC
14	TRBD1	TRBV5-1	TRBJ2-1	NA	CASSLQGMGNEQFF	TGCGCCAGCAGCCTACAGGGGATGGGAAATGAGCAGTTCTTC
12	NA	TRBV7-2	TRBJ1-3	once	CASSLAGNTIYF	TGTGCCAGCAGCTTAGCTGGAAACACCATATATTTT